The 2 T cell receptor beta chains listed next were all sequenced from one sample in a study of radiation and T cells in renal cell carcinoma. Noted time point: blood 4 weeks post-SBRT, at nephrectomy. Treatment defined: 15 Gy SBRT to primary tumor, nephrectomy 4 weeks later. Generated by immunoSEQ multiplex PCR, the TCRdb table keeps only in-frame clones and is missing some. The data contain around 64,000 clones, around three quarters of them singletons. The specimen was blood, collected from a patient whose treatment included radiotherapy and nephrectomy. These receptor sequences come from a man aged 55-75 years with renal cell carcinoma.

This chain links TRBV11-2 with TRBJ2-7; the match to TRBD2 covers 10 bases. The V and J ends lost 5 bases and 6 bases, in that order; junction bases with no gene match: 10. The germline CDR1 and CDR2 sequences are SGHAT and FQNNGV. The CDR3 consists of 15 residues. CDR3 loop: CASSPTGTSVTEQYF. The CDR3 nucleotides are TGTGCCAGCAGCCCAACCGGGACTAGCGTTACCGAGCAGTACTTC.

With respect to this clone: Germline and junction disagree at one end, which may indicate a read error. This chain joins TRBV11-3 and TRBJ1-5; D is undetermined. The V gene's germline CDR1 is SGHNT and CDR2 YENEEA. The CDR3 is made up of 13 amino acids. Here the CDR3 DNA reads TGTGCCAGCAGTTTAGACGGCAATCAGCCCCAGCATTTT. Its protein product is CASSLDGNQPQHF.